This T cell receptor beta chain was identified during a study of blood T cells in healthy people across ages. A sample-barcoded 5' primer and a J-beta primer mix were used in a second PCR of about 7 to 11 cycles. TCRdb ran MiXCR on the 5' RACE reads and lists one entry per CDR3 protein. The data contain 1.5 million or so distinct CDR3 sequences, roughly 40% of them singletons. CDR3 length: 16 amino acids. With V trimmed by 11 bases and J by 0 bases, 14 bases remained unmatched. CDR1 is ENHRY and CDR2 is SYGVKD in the germline V gene. Sequences were obtained from blood. This TCR came from a woman under 30 in good health. V is TRBV10-3 and J is TRBJ2-3; 7 bases are a match to TRBD1. CDR3 region: CAVDRRRDSSTDTQYF. The CDR3 coding sequence is TGTGCCGTGGACCGCCGCCGGGACAGTAGCACAGATACGCAGTATTTT.